A single TCR beta chain is shown here with its context. This sample is part of a study of blood T cells in healthy people across ages. The use of a sample-barcoded 5' primer and a J-beta primer mix characterized a second PCR of about 6 to 12 cycles. TCRdb independently ran MiXCR on the 5' RACE reads; one entry per CDR3 protein. The sample lists around 690,000 distinct CDR3 sequences; 58% were seen once. The CDR3 spans 15 residues. With 6 bases clipped from V and 4 bases from J, the junction kept 6 bases outside the gene matches. CDR1 and CDR2 from the germline V gene are MGHRA and YSYEKL. Material for sequencing was blood. The chain carries TRBV4-1 and TRBJ2-5; 12 bases match TRBD2. This TCR came from a man between 60 and 70 years old in good health. This CDR3 is CASRYGTSGPETQYF. The CDR3 nucleotides are TGCGCCAGCAGGTACGGGACTAGCGGGCCAGAGACCCAGTACTTC.